What follows are 21 T cell receptor beta chains derived from one specimen sequenced in a study of vaccination and CD4 T cells after COVID-19. Their antigens are not known. Indicated treatment: roughly 10-day PBMC culture with coronavirus spike peptide pools or control peptides (ViraFEST assay). At the Johns Hopkins FTIC core, DNA taken from cultured CD4+ T cells was sequenced by way of the Oncomine TCR Beta short-read assay. TCRdb called the PCR reads again in MiXCR, with one record for every CDR3 protein. Among around 20,000 distinct CDR3 sequences listed, roughly 46% were seen once. The sequencing used CD4+ T cells from blood, cultured in vitro, collected before SARS-CoV-2 vaccination. These receptors originate from a human donor who had recovered from COVID-19.

This chain joins TRBV14 and TRBJ1-1, with D tentatively TRBD1 (5 bases). CDR3 length: 15 amino acids. Trimming removed 4 bases from V and 6 bases from J, with 18 bases in between. CDR1 is SGHDN and CDR2 is FVKESK in the germline V gene. CDR3 protein: CASSPNPSGAAEAFF. CDR3 nucleotide sequence: TGTGCCAGCAGCCCTAACCCGTCCGGGGCGGCTGAAGCTTTCTTT.

The V gene is TRBV30, the J gene TRBJ1-6, with D unresolved. V was pared by 4 bases and J by 7 bases, with 26 bases between. Per germline, CDR1 GTSNPN and CDR2 SVGIG (reference sequence). CDR3 length: 18 amino acids. CDR3 nucleotide sequence: TGTGCCTGGAACTTCCATCGGGGTTTTCGGTCGGGGAATTCACCCCTCCACTTT. Translation gives CAWNFHRGFRSGNSPLHF.

This clonotype showed up just a few times. The chain combines TRBV6-1 with TRBJ2-5; perhaps TRBD2 as D (5 bases). Trimming removed 6 bases from V and 7 bases from J, with 9 bases in between. CDR3 length: 11 residues. Germline assignment: CDR1 MNHNS and CDR2 SASEGT. The CDR3 DNA sequence: TGTGCCAGCAGCCAGGCGGGGACCCAGTACTTC. It codes for CASSQAGTQYF.

This clonotype was seen a handful of times. The chain is built from TRBV11-3 and TRBJ1-1; no clear D. CDR3 size: 13 residues. V was cut by 5 bases and J by 10 bases, with 17 bases left in between. The germline V gene has CDR1 SGHNT and CDR2 YENEEA. For the CDR3, the DNA is TGTGCCAGCAGCCCGTCACCTAGGGTACCAGCTTTCTTT. As protein: CASSPSPRVPAFF.

CDR3 amino acids: CASGRVAGGIETQYF. The CDR3 nucleotides are TGTGCCAGCGGGCGAGTAGCCGGTGGAATAGAGACCCAGTACTTC. This chain links TRBV28 with TRBJ2-5; the D is unclear. Trimming removed 8 bases from V and 4 bases from J, with 20 bases in between. Germline V lookup: CDR1 MDHEN, CDR2 SYDVKM. CDR3 length: 15 residues.

This clonotype was detected once. The chain joins TRBV19 to TRBJ2-1; a weak D match, TRBD2 (5 bases). The CDR3 has 16 amino acids. V lost 8 bases and J lost 5, with 22 bases in between. CDR1 and CDR2 (germline): LNHDA, SQIVND (reference sequence). DNA for the CDR3: TGTGCCAGTGCGGGTCCCCCTTCCCCGATGAACAATGAGCAGTTCTTC. Its protein is CASAGPPSPMNNEQFF.

This clonotype came up a few times. The chain carries TRBV6-1 and TRBJ2-5, with TRBD1 matching over 10 bases. With 5 bases clipped from V and 5 bases from J, the junction kept 5 bases outside the gene matches. The CDR3 is 14 amino acids. In germline, CDR1 is MNHNS, CDR2 SASEGT. Here the CDR3 reads CASSQTGGGETQYF. CDR3 nucleotide sequence: TGTGCCAGCAGTCAGACAGGGGGCGGGGAGACCCAGTACTTC.

The chain joins TRBV5-4 to TRBJ1-1, with 11 nucleotides matching TRBD1. Trimming at V came to 4 bases and at J to 5 bases, leaving 4 bases not matched to a gene. Germline V CDR1 and CDR2: SGHNT, YYREEE (reference sequence). The CDR3 has 14 residues. Here the CDR3 DNA reads TGTGCCAGCAGCGCGGGACAGGGGGTGACTGAAGCTTTCTTT. It codes for CASSAGQGVTEAFF.

The V call is TRBV6-1, the J call TRBJ1-6, with 11 bases that match TRBD1. The germline V gene encodes CDR1 MNHNS and CDR2 SASEGT. CDR3 size: 14 residues. With V trimmed by 5 bases and J by 9 bases, 3 bases remained unmatched. Here the CDR3 reads CASSPGQGVSPLHF. CDR3 nucleotides: TGTGCCAGCAGTCCGGGACAGGGGGTTTCACCCCTCCACTTT.

This chain connects TRBV6-1 to TRBJ1-1; TRBD1 is a possible D gene (6 bases). CDR3 length equals 13 residues. V was pared by 5 bases and J by 3 bases, with 10 bases between. Looked up from germline, CDR1 is MNHNS and CDR2 is SASEGT. CDR3: CASSKDRYTEAFF. The DNA for the CDR3 is TGTGCCAGCAGTAAAGACAGGTACACTGAAGCTTTCTTT.

V usage is TRBV24-1 and J usage is TRBJ1-1, with D hard to call. CDR3 length: 13 residues. V lost 6 bases, J lost 1 base, and 8 bases lay in between. Germline V CDR1 and CDR2: KGHDR, SFDVKD. CDR3 protein: CATSNLANTEAFF. For the CDR3, the DNA is TGTGCCACCAGTAATCTGGCGAACACTGAAGCTTTCTTT.

This clonotype was detected a few times. The rearrangement uses TRBV7-2 and TRBJ2-7, with D possibly TRBD2 on 5 matching bases. Germline V gene data show CDR1 as SGHTA and CDR2 as FQGNSA. The CDR3 length is 13 residues. V shed 1 base and J shed 4 bases, with 8 bases lying between them. The CDR3 region has the DNA TGTGCCAGCAGCTTAGTTCGCGGGTACGAGCAGTACTTC. Translated, it gives CASSLVRGYEQYF.

This clonotype was counted between two and nine times. This rearrangement joins TRBV19 to TRBJ1-2, with 8 bases identical to TRBD1. The V gene end was trimmed by 1 base and the J gene end by 6 bases; junction bases not matched to a gene: 4. The CDR3 runs to 14 residues. Per the germline V gene, CDR1 is LNHDA and CDR2 is SQIVND (reference sequence). The CDR3 protein is CASSIGTGIDGYTF. CDR3 sequence (DNA): TGTGCCAGTAGTATAGGGACAGGGATCGATGGCTACACCTTC.

This clonotype is medium-sized (0.01 to 0.1%) in the sample. V and J are TRBV27 and TRBJ1-1; the D is unclear. The germline V gene encodes CDR1 MNHEY and CDR2 SMNVEV (reference sequence). The ends were cut back, 8 bases at V and 1 base at J, with 17 bases in the middle. The CDR3 covers 15 residues. CDR3 nucleotide sequence: TGTGCCAGCGCCCTAATAGAATCCTGGAACACTGAAGCTTTCTTT. Translated, it gives CASALIESWNTEAFF.

V gene TRBV7-8 combines with J gene TRBJ2-5; D may be TRBD1 (5 bases). CDR3 size: 16 residues. V lost 0 bases and J lost 5, with 16 bases in between. CDR1 is SGHVS and CDR2 is FQNEAQ in the germline V gene. For the CDR3, the DNA is TGTGCCAGCAGCTTAGCGCAGGGTCGATCCAGTGAGACCCAGTACTTC. The encoded protein is CASSLAQGRSSETQYF.

In nucleotides, the CDR3 is TGTGCCTGGGGGTCTAACTATGGCTACACCTTC. Its protein is CAWGSNYGYTF. The rearrangement uses TRBV30 and TRBJ1-2, with D unresolved. Germline lookup yields CDR1 GTSNPN and CDR2 SVGIG (reference sequence). Trimming removed 5 bases from V and 0 bases from J, with 4 bases in between. This CDR3 is 11 amino acids long.

A few counts support this clonotype. This sequence joins TRBV20-1 and TRBJ1-5, with D perhaps matching TRBD1 (6 bases). CDR1 is DFQATT and CDR2 is SNEGSKA in the germline V gene (reference sequence). The CDR3 covers 14 residues. V was shortened by 0 bases and J by 2 bases, with 8 bases between the two germline ends. For the CDR3, the DNA is TGCAGTGCTAGAGAGGACAGACGCAATCAGCCCCAGCATTTT. This encodes CSAREDRRNQPQHF.

The table lists this clonotype with a few counts. This chain joins TRBV15 and TRBJ2-5, with D maybe TRBD2 (5 bases). V shed 3 bases and J shed 0 bases, with 23 bases lying between them. Germline loops: CDR1 LNHNV, CDR2 YYDKDF (reference sequence). CDR3 size: 19 residues. The CDR3 spells CATSRDRVTRTQYQETQYF. CDR3 DNA sequence: TGTGCCACCAGCAGGGATCGGGTGACACGGACTCAGTACCAAGAGACCCAGTACTTC. Complete variable domain (other parts from reference TRBV15 and TRBJ2-5): DAMVIQNPRYQVTQFGKPVTLSCSQTLNHNVMYWYQQKSSQAPKLLFHYYDKDFNNEADTPDNFQSRRPNTSFCFLDIRSPGLGDTAMYLCATSRDRVTRTQYQETQYFGPGTRLLVL.

This clonotype is categorized as medium-sized. The chain combines TRBV2 with TRBJ1-1; D is possibly TRBD1 (6 bases). CDR3 size: 14 residues. Germline V gives CDR1 SNHLY, CDR2 FYNNEI. Trimming cost V 4 bases and J 5 bases, with 14 bases left between them. CDR3 nucleotide sequence: TGTGCCAGCAGTGTGAGGGGGGTTTTAACTGAAGCTTTCTTT. Protein product: CASSVRGVLTEAFF. Looking up the rest from reference TRBV2 and TRBJ1-1 gives the full variable domain: EPEVTQTPSHQVTQMGQEVILRCVPISNHLYFYWYRQILGQKVEFLVSFYNNEISEKSEIFDDQFSVERPDGSNFTLKIRSTKLEDSAMYFCASSVRGVLTEAFFGQGTRLTVV.

This chain uses TRBV7-3 with TRBJ1-2, with D perhaps matching TRBD1 (5 bases). V shed 4 bases and J shed 7 bases, with 19 bases lying between them. Germline V gene data show CDR1 as SGHTA and CDR2 as FQGTGA. The length of the CDR3 is 15 residues. In DNA, the CDR3 is TGTGCCAGCAGCTCCGCCGGGGGAGAAACGGGTGGCTACACCTTC. Translation gives CASSSAGGETGGYTF.

This clonotype was observed a handful of times. The chain is built from TRBV10-3 and TRBJ1-2; no clear D gene. V was clipped by 0 bases and J by 5 bases, with 10 bases between them. The CDR3 runs to 14 residues. Germline V gene data show CDR1 as ENHRY and CDR2 as SYGVKD. In nucleotides, the CDR3 is TGTGCCATCAGTGAGTCTGGTAGCCGGTATGGCTACACCTTC. Its translation is CAISESGSRYGYTF.